This entry lists 22 T cell receptor beta chains sequenced from one sample in a study of blood T cells in healthy people across ages. For the second PCR, which ran for about 7 to 12 cycles, a sample-barcoded 5' primer and a J-beta primer mix were used. One entry per CDR3 protein results from TCRdb running MiXCR on the 5' RACE reads. The sample lists 1.5 million to 2 million distinct CDR3 sequences, 28% occurring once. Sequences were obtained from blood. The receptors were gathered from a woman in her 30s in good health.

This rearrangement joins TRBV5-5 to TRBJ2-7; the match to TRBD2 covers 7 bases. The CDR3 is 15 residues long. V dropped 1 base and J dropped 0; count of bases not matched to a gene: 4. The germline V gene encodes CDR1 SGHKS and CDR2 YYEKEE (reference sequence). The CDR3 loop reads CASSLITSVSYEQYF. The CDR3 DNA reads as TGTGCCAGCAGCTTGATCACTAGCGTCTCCTACGAGCAGTACTTC.

The chain couples TRBV19 to TRBJ2-1; tentatively, D is TRBD2 (6 bases). CDR3 length: 15 amino acids. Germline V gene sequence: CDR1 LNHDA, CDR2 SQIVND (reference sequence). The ends were cut back, 6 bases at V and 3 bases at J, with 15 bases in the middle. The CDR3 DNA follows: TGTGCCAGTAGCCGCGGGACCGACTTCTACAATGAGCAGTTCTTC. This sequence encodes CASSRGTDFYNEQFF.

This clonotype has at least ten counts. The V and J genes are TRBV29-1 and TRBJ2-1, with D hard to call. V gave up 3 bases and J gave up 4 bases, with 7 bases separating them. The CDR3 spans 12 residues. Germline assignment: CDR1 SQVTM and CDR2 ANQGSEA. In DNA form, the CDR3 reads TGCAGCGTTGACGGGTTTTACAATGAGCAGTTCTTC. This gives the protein CSVDGFYNEQFF.

This clonotype was recorded a few times. This chain links TRBV7-9 with TRBJ2-1, with 10 bases lining up with TRBD2. The CDR3 extends over 15 amino acids. V gave up 5 bases and J gave up 7 bases; unmatched junction bases: 8. Germline V gene data show CDR1 as SEHNR and CDR2 as FQNEAQ (reference sequence). Here the CDR3 DNA reads TGTGCCAGCAGCGCCGGGACTAGCGAAGAGAATGAGCAGTTCTTC. Amino acids: CASSAGTSEENEQFF.

The CDR3 loop is CASSSPEVGGDTQYF. DNA of the CDR3: TGTGCCAGCAGCTCCCCGGAGGTGGGGGGAGATACGCAGTATTTT. The V call is TRBV7-2, the J call TRBJ2-3, with D maybe TRBD2 (6 bases). This CDR3 is built from 15 residues. Trimming stripped 4 bases from V and 5 bases from J, with 16 bases between. The V gene's germline CDR1 is SGHTA and CDR2 FQGNSA. The whole variable domain, filled in from reference TRBV7-2 and TRBJ2-3, reads GAGVSQSPSNKVTEKGKDVELRCDPISGHTALYWYRQSLGQGLEFLIYFQGNSAPDKSGLPSDRFSAERTGGSVSTLTIQRTQQEDSAVYLCASSSPEVGGDTQYFGPGTRLTVL.

This chain links TRBV11-2 with TRBJ2-7; TRBD2 matches 9 bases. The CDR3 runs 17 residues. Germline CDR1 is SGHAT and CDR2 is FQNNGV. The ends lost 1 base at V and 10 bases at J; junction bases unmatched: 17. The CDR3 coding sequence is TGTGCCAGCAGCTTAGCTGGGCTAGCGGGGAGAAGATACAACCAGTACTTC. It encodes CASSLAGLAGRRYNQYF.

The genes are TRBV3-1 and TRBJ2-5, with a weak D call TRBD2 (6 bases). Germline V gives CDR1 LGHDT, CDR2 YNNKEL (reference sequence). This CDR3 contains 17 residues. Trimming took 0 bases from V and 5 from J, leaving 19 bases between them. DNA of the CDR3: TGTGCCAGCAGCCAAGAGATGGACTACCAGGTAGGGGAGACCCAGTACTTC. Residues: CASSQEMDYQVGETQYF.

In the case of this clonotype: The junction shows a germline mismatch at one end, possibly a read error. The CDR3 DNA is TGCGCCAGCAGCCCCCTAGCGGGAGGGCCGAAAGATATGCAGTATTTT. Translation: CASSPLAGGPKDMQYF. The rearrangement joins TRBV5-1 to TRBJ2-3, with 12 bases lining up with TRBD2. The CDR3 extends over 16 amino acids. From germline, CDR1 is SGHRS and CDR2 YFSETQ.

This clonotype came up a few times. The chain is built from TRBV10-3 and TRBJ2-2; perhaps TRBD2 as D (5 bases). Germline V CDR1 and CDR2: ENHRY, SYGVKD. This CDR3 is 15 amino acids long. V was pared by 1 base and J by 2 bases, with 8 bases between. CDR3 loop: CAISEFSGNTGELFF. The CDR3 DNA reads TGTGCCATCAGTGAGTTCTCGGGAAACACCGGGGAGCTGTTTTTT.

The rearrangement links TRBV28 to TRBJ2-7; no clear D. Trimming cost V 7 bases and J 3 bases, with 22 bases left between them. The CDR3 covers 16 residues. Germline CDR1 and CDR2: MDHEN and SYDVKM. CDR3 DNA: TGTGCCAGCACCCACCATGGGTCCAGACCGTACTACGAGCAGTACTTC. Its protein is CASTHHGSRPYYEQYF. Using reference TRBV28 and TRBJ2-7 for the parts outside the CDR3, the full variable domain is DVKVTQSSRYLVKRTGEKVFLECVQDMDHENMFWYRQDPGLGLRLIYFSYDVKMKEKGDIPEGYSVSREKKERFSLILESASTNQTSMYLCASTHHGSRPYYEQYFGPGTRLTVT.

The genes are TRBV20-1 and TRBJ1-4; the match to TRBD1 covers 8 bases. The CDR3 is 23 amino acids. The V gene's germline CDR1 is DFQATT and CDR2 SNEGSKA (reference sequence). V was clipped by 6 bases and J by 0 bases; unmatched bases: 30. This CDR3 is CSAPPGGTGSSRLYIATNEKLFF. CDR3 DNA: TGCAGTGCGCCGCCAGGGGGGACAGGTTCATCGCGGCTCTATATTGCAACTAATGAAAAACTGTTTTTT.

The V and J genes are TRBV5-1 and TRBJ1-1; 7 bases line up with TRBD1. With 2 bases clipped from V and 5 bases from J, the junction kept 6 bases outside the gene matches. The CDR3 runs 14 residues. The germline CDR1 and CDR2 sequences are SGHRS and YFSETQ. The CDR3 sequence is CASSFTGAGTEAFF. CDR3 DNA: TGCGCCAGCAGCTTCACAGGGGCCGGGACTGAAGCTTTCTTT.

The sample holds a few counts of this clonotype. J is TRBJ2-3 and V is TRBV20-1, with a weak D call TRBD1 (6 bases). The V gene lost 2 bases and the J gene lost 6 bases, with 27 bases spanning the gap. This CDR3 comprises 18 residues. The germline V gene encodes CDR1 DFQATT and CDR2 SNEGSKA (reference sequence). CDR3 in DNA: TGCAGTGCTAGACCTACCACACACAGGGCGGGTTATAGGGATACGCAGTATTTT. It translates to CSARPTTHRAGYRDTQYF.

The table lists this clonotype with a few counts. The CDR3, as DNA: TGTGCCAGCAAGGACACCTACCTGGTAGGCTACACCTTC. It is translated as CASKDTYLVGYTF. The J gene is TRBJ1-2, the V gene TRBV12-3 or TRBV12-4; D might be TRBD1 (5 bases). The CDR3 sequence is 13 residues long. V was trimmed by 7 bases and J by 8 bases, leaving 17 bases between them.

This clonotype was detected only a few times. This rearrangement joins TRBV7-2 to TRBJ2-5; the match to TRBD2 covers 8 bases. The CDR3 has 16 amino acids. Germline assignment: CDR1 SGHTA and CDR2 FQGNSA. V shed 3 bases and J 0 bases; nucleotides not matched to a gene: 6. Here the CDR3 reads CASSFDGRGNQETQYF. The CDR3 DNA reads as TGTGCCAGCAGCTTTGACGGGAGGGGGAACCAAGAGACCCAGTACTTC.

This clonotype showed up just once. J is TRBJ2-7 and V is TRBV12-3 or TRBV12-4; TRBD1 aligns across 7 bases. The CDR3 has 13 amino acids. Germline trimming cut 4 bases from V and 9 bases from J; bases unmatched to any gene: 9. The CDR3 is CASSSTGLDGQYF. Here the CDR3 DNA reads TGTGCCAGCAGTTCGACAGGGCTGGACGGGCAGTACTTC.

This clonotype was counted between two and nine times. The chain has TRBV25-1 and TRBJ2-3, with 11 bases that match TRBD2. The CDR3 has 13 amino acids. V lost 7 bases and J lost 3; bases outside the gene matches: 0. Germline loops: CDR1 MGHDK, CDR2 SYGVNS. CDR3 in DNA: TGTGCCAGCACTAGCGGGAGGACAGATACGCAGTATTTT. It translates to CASTSGRTDTQYF.

The table lists this clonotype with many counts. This sequence joins TRBV12-3 or TRBV12-4 and TRBJ2-7; TRBD2 might be the D (5 bases). V was cut by 6 bases and J by 7 bases, with 16 bases left in between. This CDR3 contains 13 residues. This chain's CDR3 is CASSPDFFGEQYF. The CDR3 region has the DNA TGTGCCAGCAGCCCGGACTTCTTCGGGGAGCAGTACTTC.

This rearrangement joins TRBV7-9 to TRBJ2-6; 9 nucleotides match TRBD2. Germline CDR1 and CDR2: SEHNR and FQNEAQ (reference sequence). The CDR3 sequence is 20 residues long. V trimming: 5 bases; J trimming: 1 base; junction bases outside the gene matches: 15. In DNA form, the CDR3 reads TGTGCCAGCAGCCTTTTCCCCCCGGCGGGGGGGGTGTCTGGGGCCAACGTCCTGACTTTC. Residues: CASSLFPPAGGVSGANVLTF.

This clonotype was counted at least ten times. This chain links TRBV12-3 or TRBV12-4 with TRBJ1-5, with a possible D match to TRBD1 (5 bases). CDR3 length equals 15 residues. V was trimmed by 2 bases and J by 2 bases, leaving 10 bases between them. Written as DNA, the CDR3 is TGTGCCAGCAGTTTATTGACGGGGGGCAATCAGCCCCAGCATTTT. It codes for CASSLLTGGNQPQHF.

This clonotype was seen many times. V gene TRBV15 combines with J gene TRBJ1-2; D is undetermined. Trimming cost V 0 bases and J 4 bases, with 9 bases left between them. CDR3 length: 14 amino acids. Per the germline V gene, CDR1 is LNHNV and CDR2 is YYDKDF (reference sequence). The CDR3 nucleotides read TGTGCCACCAGCAGAGATCGGACGGCCTATGGCTACACCTTC. Protein: CATSRDRTAYGYTF.

This clonotype occurred many times. The chain is built from TRBV4-1 and TRBJ2-5, with D uncertain. Trimming removed 4 bases from V and 1 base from J, with 7 bases in between. The CDR3 extends over 13 amino acids. Germline lookup yields CDR1 MGHRA and CDR2 YSYEKL. CDR3 in amino acids: CASSRTSQETQYF. In nucleotides, the CDR3 is TGCGCCAGCAGCCGGACGAGCCAAGAGACCCAGTACTTC.